This is a list of T cell receptor beta chains from one sample in a study of shared clonotypes between healthy human individuals. Repertoires were generated with immunoSEQ multiplex PCR, while TCRdb's copy carries only in-frame clones and drops some. The sample lists some 1 million clones; 60% to 80% were seen once. The sample consisted of memory CD4+ T cells sorted from blood. The receptors come from a man aged 18 to 29 in good health. The CDR3 runs from the conserved cysteine through the conserved F or W.

j_call: TRBJ1-2; v_call: TRBV9; cdr3_aa: CASSKVGYGYTF
j_call: TRBJ1-2; v_call: TRBV11-2; cdr3_aa: CASTKDYRDVYRGYTF
j_call: TRBJ1-4; v_call: TRBV28; cdr3_aa: CASSLLRGTNEKLFF
j_call: TRBJ1-2; v_call: TRBV30; cdr3_aa: CAWDLGNYGYTF
j_call: TRBJ1-2; v_call: TRBV29-1; cdr3_aa: CSVETGASNYGYTF
j_call: TRBJ2-5; v_call: TRBV29-1; cdr3_aa: CSVEGQGAETQYF
j_call: TRBJ1-2; v_call: TRBV6-1; cdr3_aa: CASIQGAVSGYTF
j_call: TRBJ2-7; v_call: TRBV6-5; cdr3_aa: CASSPAGGSYEQYF
j_call: TRBJ2-4; v_call: TRBV9; cdr3_aa: CASSIVAGGPDIQYF
j_call: -; v_call: TRBV30; cdr3_aa: CAWSEVAHWGSSYEQYF
j_call: TRBJ2-5; v_call: TRBV2; cdr3_aa: CASSVRLAGRSETQYF
j_call: TRBJ2-1; v_call: TRBV27; cdr3_aa: CASSRPSPSGRFNEQFF
j_call: TRBJ2-3; v_call: TRBV2; cdr3_aa: CASSEAGTSTDTQYF
j_call: TRBJ1-4; v_call: TRBV19; cdr3_aa: CATNRESATNEKLFF
j_call: TRBJ2-3; v_call: TRBV5-1; cdr3_aa: CASSLAGTRADTQYF
j_call: TRBJ2-5; v_call: TRBV2; cdr3_aa: CASSGRGQETQYF
j_call: TRBJ2-3; v_call: TRBV11-3; cdr3_aa: CASSRFSSGGAKDTQYF
j_call: TRBJ2-7; v_call: TRBV11-2; cdr3_aa: CASSSNRQIYEQYF
j_call: TRBJ2-7; v_call: TRBV11-2; cdr3_aa: CASRTPQGYEQYF
j_call: TRBJ1-2; v_call: TRBV7-2; cdr3_aa: CASSLVAAGGNYGYTF
j_call: TRBJ1-2; v_call: TRBV2; cdr3_aa: CASRGDSQTASRGYTF
j_call: TRBJ2-1; v_call: TRBV10-3; cdr3_aa: CAIRRETSGSYEQFF
j_call: TRBJ1-2; v_call: TRBV19; cdr3_aa: CASRSGQGGYGYTF
j_call: TRBJ2-5; v_call: TRBV9; cdr3_aa: CASSPGTSGRAQETQYF
j_call: TRBJ1-4; v_call: TRBV6-5; cdr3_aa: CASRLSQGANEKLFF
j_call: TRBJ2-3; v_call: TRBV30; cdr3_aa: CAWSVGGRDTQYF
j_call: TRBJ2-5; v_call: TRBV6-5; cdr3_aa: CAISGGETQYF
j_call: TRBJ2-6; v_call: TRBV18; cdr3_aa: CASSPSDRTPGANVLTF
j_call: TRBJ1-6; v_call: TRBV19; cdr3_aa: CASSIIQSSSYNSPLHF